This TCR beta chain was captured by sequencing in a study of cytomegalovirus exposure and HLA in healthy donors. Overall study findings and caveats: TCR beta V- and J-gene trimming was later associated with a missense DCLRE1C variant. Cytomegalovirus-associated status was assigned to 164 TCR beta chains. TCR beta V segments were, for the most part, productive about 87% or about 30% of the time in an earlier analysis. Immune exposure data for these donors was limited to CMV serostatus.

In the PCR, 60 Vbeta and 13 Jbeta primers were used. Only in-frame clones appear in the TCRdb table, and some are missing; sequencing was by immunoSEQ multiplex PCR. The profile shows tens of thousands of clones, under 85% of them singletons. The germline gives CDR1 LNHDA, CDR2 SQIVND (reference sequence). Trimming shortened V by 3 bases and J by 2 bases, and 8 bases separated the two germline ends. This CDR3 contains 13 residues. Remarks on this clone: Its antigen remains unknown.

The receptor's source is a woman in her twenties or thirties in good health and CMV-seronegative. The sequencing input was PBMCs. The rearrangement uses TRBV19 and TRBJ2-7; D ambiguous. CDR3 amino acids: CASSMAGTYEQYF. In nucleotides, the CDR3 is TGTGCCAGTAGTATGGCAGGTACCTACGAGCAGTACTTC.